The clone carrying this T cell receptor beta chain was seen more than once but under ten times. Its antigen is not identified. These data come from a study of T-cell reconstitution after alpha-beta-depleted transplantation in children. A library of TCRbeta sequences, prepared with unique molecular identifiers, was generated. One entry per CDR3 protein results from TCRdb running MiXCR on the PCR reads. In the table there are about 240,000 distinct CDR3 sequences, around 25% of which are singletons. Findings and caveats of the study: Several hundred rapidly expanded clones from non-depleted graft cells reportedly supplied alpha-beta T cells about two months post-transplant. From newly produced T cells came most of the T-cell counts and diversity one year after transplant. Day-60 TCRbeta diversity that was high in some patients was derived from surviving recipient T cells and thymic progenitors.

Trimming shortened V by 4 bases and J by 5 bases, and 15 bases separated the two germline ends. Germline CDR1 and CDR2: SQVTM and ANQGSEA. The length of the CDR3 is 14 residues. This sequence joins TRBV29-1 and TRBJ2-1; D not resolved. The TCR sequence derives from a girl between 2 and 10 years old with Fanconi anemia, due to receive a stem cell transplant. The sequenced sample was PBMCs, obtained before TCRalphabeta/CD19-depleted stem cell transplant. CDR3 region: CSVGGKTSHNEQFF. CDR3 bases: TGCAGCGTTGGTGGAAAGACCAGCCACAATGAGCAGTTCTTC.